This TCR beta chain is drawn from a study of blood T cell repertoires in COVID-19. CDR3 length: 14 residues. Between the trimmed V and J ends, which lost 7 bases and 4 bases, there was a span of 17 bases. Germline V gene sequence: CDR1 MDHEN, CDR2 SYDVKM. Cohorts were based on clinical histories the participants reported. Two negative PCRs, clearance, or symptom resolution characterized the recovered Cohort 3 donors. In the source study's methods: Amplification from reference gene primers served as the basis for estimated nucleated cell counts. Libraries were prepared by immunoSEQ multiplex PCR; TCRdb keeps only in-frame clonotypes and omits some of them. The D gene and trimming were derived from the DNA, and the V and J assignments and clone size from that table. This sample has 300,000 to 400,000 clones, with roughly 88% found just once.

Sequences were obtained from PBMCs or T cells enriched from blood (not recorded which). The chain links TRBV28 to TRBJ2-7, with D possibly being TRBD2 (6 bases). The clonotype comes from a man aged 30 to 45 who had recovered from COVID-19. The CDR3 bases are TGTGCCAGCACTTCTGGCGGGACCCGATACGAGCAGTACTTC. Translated, it gives CASTSGGTRYEQYF.